This T cell receptor (beta chain) is drawn from a study of T cell repertoires in cytomegalovirus infection. Study details: Matching HLA type and CMV infection were both indicated by public TCR beta signatures. Study results and limitations: HLA-C-restricted TCR beta clonotypes specific for CMV led the ex vivo response. Summed frequency of public TCR beta families distinguished CMV carriers with the relevant HLA.

MiXCR was run by TCRdb on the reads, yielding one entry per CDR3 protein. The sample has around 450,000 distinct CDR3 sequences; about 33% are singletons. CDR1 MNHEY and CDR2 SVGEGT come from the germline V gene. Trimming took off 5 bases at V and 2 bases at J, with 15 bases between the two ends. The CDR3 loop spans 15 amino acids. This clonotype was seen a few times. Its antigen is unknown. The chain recombines TRBV6-2 or TRBV6-3 with TRBJ1-1, with D perhaps matching TRBD1 (5 bases). This clonotype was obtained from a human donor in good health (CMV status not recorded). Some clones in this sample may be carry-over from other donors' samples. Sequenced: PBMCs. The CDR3 coding sequence is TGTGCCAGCAGTACGCTTAGGAGGACAAACACTGAAGCTTTCTTT. It specifies CASSTLRRTNTEAFF.